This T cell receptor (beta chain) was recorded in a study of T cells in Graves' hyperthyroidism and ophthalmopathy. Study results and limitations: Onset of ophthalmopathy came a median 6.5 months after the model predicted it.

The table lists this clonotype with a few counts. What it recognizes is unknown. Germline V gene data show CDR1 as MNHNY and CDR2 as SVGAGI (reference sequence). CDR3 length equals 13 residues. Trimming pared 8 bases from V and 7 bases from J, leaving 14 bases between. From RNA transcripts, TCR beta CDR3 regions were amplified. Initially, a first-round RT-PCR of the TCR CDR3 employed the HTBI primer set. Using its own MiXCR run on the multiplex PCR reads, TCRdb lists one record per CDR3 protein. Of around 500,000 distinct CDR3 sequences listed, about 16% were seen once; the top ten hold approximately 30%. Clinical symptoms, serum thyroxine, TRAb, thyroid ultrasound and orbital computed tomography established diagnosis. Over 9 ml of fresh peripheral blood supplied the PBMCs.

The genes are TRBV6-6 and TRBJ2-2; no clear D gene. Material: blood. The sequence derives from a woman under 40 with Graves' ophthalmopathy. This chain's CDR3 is CASFKMIDGELFF. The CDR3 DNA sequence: TGTGCCAGCTTCAAGATGATAGACGGGGAGCTGTTTTTT.